Shown below are 10 T cell receptor beta chains from a single sample sequenced in a study of blood T cell repertoires in COVID-19. The repertoire was sequenced with immunoSEQ multiplex PCR; TCRdb's copy has only in-frame clones and lacks some. The sample has 150,000 or so clones; about three quarters are singletons. The sample taken for sequencing was PBMCs or T cells enriched from blood (not recorded which). These receptors were obtained from a woman in her 50s who had recovered from COVID-19.

Only one count was recorded for this clone. This chain joins TRBV7-2 and TRBJ1-3; maybe TRBD1 (6 bases). V lost 5 bases and J 0 bases, leaving 14 bases between the germline ends. CDR3 length equals 16 residues. Germline V gene sequence: CDR1 SGHTA, CDR2 FQGNSA. The CDR3 region is CASSTSYRDSGNTIYF. Written as DNA, the CDR3 is TGTGCCAGCAGCACCAGCTACAGGGACTCTGGAAACACCATATATTTT.

The J gene is TRBJ2-3, the V gene TRBV18; TRBD1 matches 7 bases. The germline CDR1 and CDR2 sequences are KGHSH and LQKENI. This CDR3 spans 16 amino acids. The junction had 7 bases not matched to a gene; V was cut back by 4 bases and J by 0 bases. The CDR3 reads CASSLFEGQSTDTQYF. CDR3 DNA sequence: TGTGCCAGCTCACTATTTGAGGGACAGAGCACAGATACGCAGTATTTT.

J is TRBJ1-1 and V is TRBV19; D may be TRBD1 (5 bases). V lost 7 bases and J lost 0, with 18 bases in between. Germline V gene sequence: CDR1 LNHDA, CDR2 SQIVND (reference sequence). CDR3 length: 16 amino acids. CDR3 residues: CASNPGEGVVNTEAFF. The CDR3 DNA reads TGTGCCAGTAACCCGGGGGAAGGGGTCGTGAACACTGAAGCTTTCTTT. Full variable domain (missing parts from reference TRBV19 and TRBJ1-1): DGGITQSPKYLFRKEGQNVTLSCEQNLNHDAMYWYRQDPGQGLRLIYYSQIVNDFQKGDIAEGYSVSREKKESFPLTVTSAQKNPTAFYLCASNPGEGVVNTEAFFGQGTRLTVV.

At least ten counts were recorded for this clone. V usage is TRBV14 and J usage is TRBJ1-1, with D unresolved. Trimming cost V 5 bases and J 3 bases, with 4 bases left between them. Germline V CDR1 and CDR2: SGHDN, FVKESK. The CDR3 contains 11 residues. The CDR3 DNA follows: TGTGCCAGCAGCTCATACACTGAAGCTTTCTTT. It is translated as CASSSYTEAFF.

This chain joins TRBV7-3 and TRBJ1-1, with 8 positions matching TRBD1. Per germline, CDR1 SGHTA and CDR2 FQGTGA. The CDR3 spans 15 residues. Trimming cost V 4 bases and J 1 base; bases outside gene matches: 5. CDR3 bases: TGTGCCAGCAGCTCCCCCGACAGGGGGAACACTGAAGCTTTCTTT. Translation gives CASSSPDRGNTEAFF. Complete variable domain (other parts from reference TRBV7-3 and TRBJ1-1): GAGVSQTPSNKVTEKGKYVELRCDPISGHTALYWYRQSLGQGPEFLIYFQGTGAADDSGLPNDRFFAVRPEGSVSTLKIQRTERGDSAVYLCASSSPDRGNTEAFFGQGTRLTVV.

The chain combines TRBV4-1 with TRBJ2-3; TRBD2 aligns across 7 bases. Germline trimming cut 0 bases from V and 3 bases from J; bases unmatched to any gene: 12. The CDR3 has 18 residues. Per germline, CDR1 MGHRA and CDR2 YSYEKL. The CDR3 here is CASSQEKRSGGRTDTQYF. The CDR3 DNA follows: TGCGCCAGCAGCCAAGAAAAAAGGTCCGGGGGGAGAACAGATACGCAGTATTTT.

This chain uses TRBV9 with TRBJ1-1; D unclear. V lost 3 bases, J lost 3 bases, and 12 bases lay in between. Germline lookup yields CDR1 SGDLS and CDR2 YYNGEE. The CDR3 totals 14 residues. CDR3 sequence (DNA): TGTGCCAGCAGCGCATCCTCTCGGGACACTGAAGCTTTCTTT. Translated, it gives CASSASSRDTEAFF.

This clone was seen only a few times. The chain uses TRBV2 and TRBJ1-4; D is undetermined. CDR3 length: 12 residues. V dropped 10 bases and J dropped 3 bases, with 9 bases sitting between them. Germline CDR1 and CDR2: SNHLY and FYNNEI. In DNA, the CDR3 is TGTGCCATCGACTCCTCTAATGAAAAACTGTTTTTT. Translating gives CAIDSSNEKLFF.

The J gene is TRBJ2-1, the V gene TRBV18, with a tentative D call TRBD2 (7 bases). Germline V gene data show CDR1 as KGHSH and CDR2 as LQKENI. The CDR3 loop spans 14 amino acids. Trimming took off 2 bases at V and 5 bases at J, with 10 bases between the two ends. DNA of the CDR3: TGTGCCAGCTCACCAAGGGAGGGGGACAATGAGCAGTTCTTC. As protein: CASSPREGDNEQFF.

V and J are TRBV19 and TRBJ2-7, with 10 bases lining up with TRBD1. The CDR3 totals 14 residues. Per the germline V gene, CDR1 is LNHDA and CDR2 is SQIVND (reference sequence). V lost 8 bases to trimming and J lost 6 bases; unmatched junction nucleotides: 10. This CDR3 reads CASGDRGPWSEQYF. DNA of the CDR3: TGTGCCAGTGGCGACAGGGGGCCGTGGTCCGAGCAGTACTTC.